This TCR beta chain comes out of a study of blood T cell repertoires in COVID-19. Overall study: COVID-19 samples, acute and convalescent, were from the United States, Italy and Spain. PBMCs, B-cell-depleted T cells, or T cells provided the cDNA or gDNA that made up the material.

Trimming stripped 7 bases from V and 4 bases from J, with 17 bases between. The germline gives CDR1 MDHEN, CDR2 SYDVKM. The CDR3 length is 15 residues. Original processing notes: The authors estimated nucleated cell counts from reference gene primer amplification. Data came from immunoSEQ multiplex PCR; TCRdb stores just in-frame clones and leaves some out. Clonal size and the V and J genes are those of that table, whereas D and trimming came from the DNA. The top ten clones hold more than 1% of a sample with around 160,000 clones, approximately 88% of them seen once. Assignments of participants to cohorts depended upon their own reported clinical history.

The sequence derives from a woman younger than 45 with acute COVID-19. The sequencing input was PBMCs or T cells enriched from blood (not recorded which). The gene calls are TRBV28 and TRBJ2-1, with a possible D match to TRBD2 (6 bases). This chain's CDR3 is CASTHPSGLYNEQFF. In DNA, the CDR3 is TGTGCCAGCACCCATCCCAGCGGGTTGTACAATGAGCAGTTCTTC.